The sequence of this T cell receptor beta chain was determined in a study of T cell responses to AZD1222 COVID-19 vaccine. Study-wide results and limits: Clonal diversity may have been underestimated, and the donors were mostly white British, with more females than males. Repertoires were sampled only after the peak T cell response.

Trimming removed 7 bases at V and 2 bases at J, with 18 bases between. This CDR3 comprises 16 residues. Germline CDR1 and CDR2: MDHEN and SYDVKM. Only in-frame clones appear in the TCRdb table, and some are missing; sequencing was by immunoSEQ multiplex PCR. Among some 100,000 clones listed, roughly 87% were seen once. Points on this clone: Its cognate antigen is unknown.

The chain recombines TRBV28 with TRBJ1-5; tentatively, D is TRBD1 (5 bases). The sequence derives from an adult in good health. The specimen was peripheral blood, collected on day 0 of AZD1222 vaccination. CDR3 amino acids: CASTSSQGLGNQPQHF. CDR3 in DNA: TGTGCCAGCACTTCCAGTCAGGGTCTGGGCAATCAGCCCCAGCATTTT.